This TCR beta chain was sequenced in a study of T cell changes during pregnancy in multiple sclerosis. The method was immunoSEQ multiplex PCR; TCRdb's version includes in-frame clones alone and lacks a portion of them. The sample lists about 33,000 clones, roughly 90% occurring once. CDR1 is MNHEY and CDR2 is SMNVEV in the germline V gene (reference sequence). The CDR3 is 14 amino acids. V lost 3 bases and J 1 base, leaving 9 bases between the germline ends. The gene calls are TRBV27 and TRBJ1-1; tentatively, D is TRBD1 (6 bases). Sequencing was performed on CD4+ T cells from peripheral blood mononuclear cells, taken in the second trimester of pregnancy. This TCR derives from a female donor in good health, enrolled as a control in a pregnancy study. The CDR3 is CASSFGTSNTEAFF. The CDR3 DNA sequence: TGTGCCAGCAGTTTCGGGACATCGAACACTGAAGCTTTCTTT.